Listed below are T cell receptor beta chains from one sample, sequenced in a study of OX40 agonist ivuxolimab in advanced cancers. Assay: immunoSEQ multiplex PCR; the TCRdb copy retains only in-frame clones and omits some. The data show around 100,000 clones, with around 95% seen just once and around 2% held by the top ten. The specimen was CD4+ or CD8+ T cells sorted from blood, collected in a trial of the OX40 agonist ivuxolimab. These receptors were obtained from an adult with an advanced solid tumor such as melanoma, head and neck, liver or kidney cancer. Both conserved end residues are part of each CDR3. D genes are given only for firm matches. Clone size is stated in some rows and not others, as once, few, many or a class when expanded.

NA	15	NA	TRBV5-6	TRBJ1-2	TGTGCCAGCAGCAATTCACCCAAAGGTTTTTATGGCTACACCTTC	CASSNSPKGFYGYTF
NA	14	NA	TRBV7-2	TRBJ2-7	TGTGCCAGCAGCTTAGGAGACAGCTCCTACGAGCAGTACTTC	CASSLGDSSYEQYF
NA	13	NA	TRBV27	TRBJ2-7	TGTGCCAGCAGTTTATCGACCTCCTACGAGCAGTACTTC	CASSLSTSYEQYF
NA	17	NA	TRBV28	TRBJ1-4	TGTGCCAGCAGTTTAGGAGTAACAGCCGAGGTGGTCGAAAAACTGTTTTTT	CASSLGVTAEVVEKLFF
NA	12	NA	TRBV30	TRBJ2-2	TGTGCCTGGCAAGGGGGGGCGGAGGAGCTGTTTTTT	CAWQGGAEELFF
NA	15	NA	TRBV7-9	TRBJ2-1	TGTGCCAGCAGCTCCATGGGGGCCCTTGTCAATGAGCAGTTCTTC	CASSSMGALVNEQFF
NA	15	once	TRBV28	TRBJ1-5	TGTGCCAGCCGCTTCATCTGGGGTAGCAATCAGCCCCAGCATTTT	CASRFIWGSNQPQHF
NA	15	NA	TRBV15	TRBJ2-5	TGTGCCACCAGCAGAGATAGGAACGGGCGGGAGACCCAGTACTTC	CATSRDRNGRETQYF
TRBD2	16	NA	TRBV19	TRBJ2-7	TGTGCCAGTAGTATTAGCGGGAGGGCCGGGTATCACGAGCAGTACTTC	CASSISGRAGYHEQYF
NA	13	NA	TRBV5-4	TRBJ1-6	TGTGCCAGCGGGACGGACTGGGATTCACCCCTCCACTTT	CASGTDWDSPLHF
NA	13	NA	TRBV27	TRBJ2-5	TGTGCCAGCAGTGACATCGAGGATGGGACCCAGTACTTC	CASSDIEDGTQYF
NA	12	NA	TRBV7-9	TRBJ2-7	TGTGCCAGCAGCTTAGTCCCAGGGGAGCAGTACTTC	CASSLVPGEQYF
TRBD2	15	NA	TRBV7-6	TRBJ2-7	TGTGCCAGCAGCGCCCTAGCGGAGAGCTCCTACGAGCAGTACTTC	CASSALAESSYEQYF
NA	16	NA	TRBV28	TRBJ1-1	TGTGCCAGCAGGAGGGGCGTGGGAGGAATGAACACTGAAGCTTTCTTT	CASRRGVGGMNTEAFF
TRBD2	14	NA	TRBV9	TRBJ2-7	TGTGCCAGCAGCGGACTAGCGGGAGCCCACGAGCAGTACTTC	CASSGLAGAHEQYF
NA	15	NA	TRBV11-2	TRBJ2-5	TGTGCCAGCAGCTTTCTGCGGGCGGAGCAAGAGACCCAGTACTTC	CASSFLRAEQETQYF
NA	14	NA	TRBV4-2	TRBJ2-7	TGTGCCAGCAGCCAAGAAAATCTAGCCTACGAGCAGTACTTC	CASSQENLAYEQYF
TRBD2	14	few	TRBV7-9	TRBJ2-1	TGTGCCAGCAGCCCGAGGACTAGCGGGAGTGAGCAGTTCTTC	CASSPRTSGSEQFF
TRBD2	15	once	TRBV7-3	TRBJ2-5	TGTGCCAGCAGCGAGGGACTAGCGGGAGTGGAGACCCAGTACTTC	CASSEGLAGVETQYF
NA	13	NA	TRBV29-1	TRBJ2-1	TGCAGCGTGGCCCGGGACGGGGACAATGAGCAGTTCTTC	CSVARDGDNEQFF
NA	13	NA	TRBV4-1	TRBJ2-3	TGCGCCAGCAGCCAAGCAGGCACAGATACGCAGTATTTT	CASSQAGTDTQYF
NA	13	NA	TRBV7-6	TRBJ2-3	TGTGCCAGCAGCCCCATAGTCCCAGATACGCAGTATTTT	CASSPIVPDTQYF
TRBD2	14	once	TRBV28	TRBJ2-7	TGTGCCAGCACCGCGACGGGACTAGCAAGCGAGCAGTACTTC	CASTATGLASEQYF
TRBD2	16	NA	TRBV28	TRBJ2-3	TGTGCCAGCAGTTTATCAGCGGGGGCTATGTCAGATACGCAGTATTTT	CASSLSAGAMSDTQYF
NA	13	NA	TRBV15	TRBJ1-1	TGTGCCACCAGAGAGACGGGTAACACTGAAGCTTTCTTT	CATRETGNTEAFF
TRBD2	16	NA	TRBV6-1	TRBJ2-1	TGTGCCAGCAGTGAAGGGCTAGCGGGCTCCTACAATGAGCAGTTCTTC	CASSEGLAGSYNEQFF
TRBD2	15	NA	TRBV6-5	TRBJ2-3	TGTGCCAGCAGTTACGGGACTAGCTCGACAGATACGCAGTATTTT	CASSYGTSSTDTQYF
TRBD1	15	NA	TRBV5-1	TRBJ2-7	TGCGCCAGCAGCCCCTGGGGGACAGGGGACCACGAGCAGTACTTC	CASSPWGTGDHEQYF
NA	16	once	TRBV27	TRBJ1-1	TGTGCCAGCAGTTCCCTACAGGGAGTGAGGAACACTGAAGCTTTCTTT	CASSSLQGVRNTEAFF
NA	15	NA	TRBV10-3	TRBJ2-1	TGTGCCATCAGTGAGTCGATCCGGGCTGGAAATGAGCAGTTCTTC	CAISESIRAGNEQFF
NA	12	NA	TRBV11-2	TRBJ2-1	TGTGCCAGCAGCTCGAATAACAATGAGCAGTTCTTC	CASSSNNNEQFF
NA	12	NA	TRBV29-1	TRBJ2-5	TGCAGCGTCGAAAGGGGGCAAGAGACCCAGTACTTC	CSVERGQETQYF
TRBD1	16	NA	TRBV9	TRBJ1-5	TGTGCCAGCAGCCCCCACCCGGGACAGGGGGATCAGCCCCAGCATTTT	CASSPHPGQGDQPQHF
NA	13	NA	TRBV28	TRBJ2-7	TGTGCCAGCAGTCCCCTGGACAGTCTTGAAGAGTACTTC	CASSPLDSLEEYF
TRBD1	19	NA	TRBV27	TRBJ1-5	TGTGCCAGCAGCCTGACGCCGGGACAGGGGGATAGAAGCAATCAGCCCCAGCATTTT	CASSLTPGQGDRSNQPQHF
NA	14	once	TRBV5-4	TRBJ1-5	TGTGCCAGCAGCTTAACAGGCAGCAATCAGCCCCAGCATTTT	CASSLTGSNQPQHF
NA	11	NA	TRBV11-2	TRBJ2-7	TGTGCCAGCAGCTTCAATTACGAGCAGTACTTC	CASSFNYEQYF
TRBD1	14	NA	TRBV19	TRBJ2-2	TGTGCCAGTAGTCTCGGGACAGCCACCGGGGAGCTGTTTTTT	CASSLGTATGELFF
TRBD1	17	NA	TRBV7-9	TRBJ2-1	TGTGCCAGCAGCTTTCCCGAAACAGGGGAAGGATACAATGAGCAGTTCTTC	CASSFPETGEGYNEQFF
NA	15	NA	TRBV7-9	TRBJ2-7	TGTGCCAGCAGCTCAACGACCCAGGGGGGGAACGAGCAGTACTTC	CASSSTTQGGNEQYF
NA	12	NA	TRBV5-1	TRBJ2-1	TGCGCCAGCAGCTTAGTGGGCCATGAGCAGTTCTTC	CASSLVGHEQFF
TRBD2	15	NA	TRBV7-9	TRBJ2-1	TGTGCCAGCAGCCCCGGACTAGCGTATCCCAATGAGCAGTTCTTC	CASSPGLAYPNEQFF
NA	13	NA	TRBV19	TRBJ1-2	TGTGCCAGTAGAGTACAGGGTAACTATGGCTACACCTTC	CASRVQGNYGYTF
NA	15	NA	TRBV9	TRBJ1-1	TGTGCCAGCAGCGTAGGTGGGGGGGTGAACACTGAAGCTTTCTTT	CASSVGGGVNTEAFF
NA	14	NA	TRBV19	TRBJ2-7	TGTGCCAGTAGTGCGGGGGACACAGATTACGAGCAGTACTTC	CASSAGDTDYEQYF
NA	13	NA	TRBV4-1	TRBJ2-1	TGCGCCAGCAGACTCGACAGTTCAAATGAGCAGTTCTTC	CASRLDSSNEQFF
TRBD1	14	NA	TRBV6-6	TRBJ2-7	TGTGCCAGCAGTCGGACAGGGGAAGGGTACGAGCAGTACTTC	CASSRTGEGYEQYF
NA	14	NA	TRBV6-5	TRBJ2-2	TGTGCCAGCAGGAGGACTACCGACACCGGGGAGCTGTTTTTT	CASRRTTDTGELFF
NA	14	NA	TRBV27	TRBJ2-1	TGTGCCAGCACGGGGGGCCTCTCCTACAATGAGCAGTTCTTC	CASTGGLSYNEQFF